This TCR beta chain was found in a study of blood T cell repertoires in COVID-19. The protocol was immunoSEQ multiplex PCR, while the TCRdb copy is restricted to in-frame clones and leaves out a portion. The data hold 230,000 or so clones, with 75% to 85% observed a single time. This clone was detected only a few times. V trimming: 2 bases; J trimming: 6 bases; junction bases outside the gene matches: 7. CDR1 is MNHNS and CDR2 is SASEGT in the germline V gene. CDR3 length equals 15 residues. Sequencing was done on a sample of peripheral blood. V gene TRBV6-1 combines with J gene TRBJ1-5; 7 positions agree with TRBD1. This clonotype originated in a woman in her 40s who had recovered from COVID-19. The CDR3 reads CASSEWDRTSQPQHF. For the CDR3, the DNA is TGTGCCAGCAGTGAATGGGACAGAACCTCTCAGCCCCAGCATTTT.